This entry lists 14 T cell receptor beta chains sequenced from one sample in a study of T cell responses to AZD1222 COVID-19 vaccine (dated by TCRdb to the early 2020s). The sample's time point label, decoded: baseline before first vaccination. What the treatment or condition label conveys for this sample: meningococcal conjugate vaccine given as trial control. Libraries were constructed by the immunoSEQ multiplex PCR assay. The table was pulled from immuneACCESS by TCRdb, which kept in-frame rearrangements only. Such tables lose some clones; where checked, under half of the loss comes from unresolved V genes, and the rest has no known cause. The sample table lists approximately 140,000 clones, approximately 78% of them with a count of one. In total, the top ten clones hold about 3.8% of the sample. The sample consisted of peripheral blood, taken on day 0 of MenACWY control vaccination. These receptors originate from an adult in good health.

The gene calls are TRBV19 and TRBJ2-2; D not certain. Germline-derived CDR1 and CDR2 are LNHDA and SQIVND (reference sequence). The CDR3 has 13 amino acids. The ends were cut back, 3 bases at V and 0 bases at J, with 2 bases in the middle. CDR3 region: CASSMANTGELFF. CDR3 DNA: TGTGCCAGTAGTATGGCGAACACCGGGGAGCTGTTTTTT.

The chain is built from TRBV6-1 and TRBJ2-1; D is unresolved. This CDR3 has 15 amino acids. V lost 3 bases and J lost 0, with 9 bases in between. Per the germline V gene, CDR1 is MNHNS and CDR2 is SASEGT. The DNA of the CDR3 is TGTGCCAGCAGTGAGGACCTCAGCTCCTACAATGAGCAGTTCTTC. Protein sequence: CASSEDLSSYNEQFF.

The rearrangement joins TRBV5-1 to TRBJ2-7; D gene ambiguous. CDR3 length equals 13 residues. V gave up 5 bases and J gave up 3 bases, with 12 bases separating them. Germline CDR1 reads SGHRS; CDR2 reads YFSETQ. This CDR3 is CASRTLALYEQYV. The CDR3 DNA is TGCGCCAGCAGGACACTGGCCCTCTACGAGCAGTACGTC.

J is TRBJ1-5 and V is TRBV30, with no clear D. CDR1 and CDR2 from the germline V gene are GTSNPN and SVGIG (reference sequence). This CDR3 comprises 14 residues. V was pared by 0 bases and J by 2 bases, with 8 bases between. The chain's CDR3 is CAWSVMGGNQPQHF. DNA for the CDR3: TGTGCCTGGAGTGTCATGGGTGGCAATCAGCCCCAGCATTTT.

The CDR3 reads CASSPTGGSLYNEQFF. CDR3 nucleotides: TGTGCCAGCAGCCCGACAGGGGGTTCCCTCTACAATGAGCAGTTCTTC. This chain uses TRBV7-9 with TRBJ2-1; 9 nucleotides line up with TRBD1. V lost 5 bases, J lost 3 bases, and 8 bases stayed unmatched. This CDR3 region has 16 residues. The germline V gene encodes CDR1 SEHNR and CDR2 FQNEAQ (reference sequence).

The chain recombines TRBV10-3 with TRBJ1-5; D gene unclear. CDR3 length: 14 amino acids. V lost 8 bases to trimming and J lost 7 bases, with 18 bases between them. Looked up from germline, CDR1 is ENHRY and CDR2 is SYGVKD. The CDR3 DNA reads as TGTGCCATCGGGGTTGGTGGGATTAGGCAGCCCCAGCATTTT. This sequence encodes CAIGVGGIRQPQHF.

In its sample, this clone was seen a few times. V is TRBV10-2 and J is TRBJ2-7; TRBD1 or TRBD2 may be the D gene (5 bases each). CDR3 length: 15 amino acids. Germline V gene lookup returns CDR1 WSHSY and CDR2 SAAADI. The V end was cut by 0 bases, the J end by 2 bases, with 11 bases between. The CDR3: CASSESRGTPYEQYF. CDR3 nucleotides: TGCGCCAGCAGTGAGTCCAGAGGGACCCCCTACGAGCAGTACTTC.

The rearrangement joins TRBV7-9 to TRBJ2-3; no clear D gene. The CDR3 consists of 11 residues. The germline V gene has CDR1 SEHNR and CDR2 FQNEAQ (reference sequence). Trimming removed 4 bases at V and 6 bases at J, with 5 bases between. The CDR3 sequence is CASSYGDTQYF. The CDR3 DNA reads TGTGCCAGCAGCTATGGGGATACGCAGTATTTT.

The chain employs TRBV6-5 and TRBJ1-2, with D tentatively TRBD1 (5 bases). Germline V gene lookup returns CDR1 MNHEY and CDR2 SVGAGI. V lost 0 bases, J lost 8 bases, and 19 bases lay in between. This CDR3 contains 16 residues. The CDR3 loop is CASSYSRVRAPGGYTF. As DNA, the CDR3 is TGTGCCAGCAGTTACTCGAGGGTCAGGGCCCCCGGCGGCTACACCTTC.

This chain uses TRBV15 with TRBJ1-4; a possible D gene is TRBD1 (5 bases). The V and J ends lost 5 bases and 0 bases respectively, with 16 bases between them. This CDR3 spans 17 amino acids. CDR1 is LNHNV and CDR2 is YYDKDF in the germline V gene (reference sequence). CDR3 coding DNA: TGTGCCACCAGCTCGCCCAGCGGGGGTGCAACTAATGAAAAACTGTTTTTT. Amino acids: CATSSPSGGATNEKLFF.

V and J are TRBV28 and TRBJ1-1; D gene unclear. This CDR3 has 12 amino acids. The V and J ends lost 5 bases and 4 bases respectively, with 8 bases between them. The germline V gene has CDR1 MDHEN and CDR2 SYDVKM. The CDR3 region has the DNA TGTGCCAGCAGTCGCACAGCCACTGAAGCTTTCTTT. Protein: CASSRTATEAFF. Full variable domain (rest looked up from reference TRBV28 and TRBJ1-1): DVKVTQSSRYLVKRTGEKVFLECVQDMDHENMFWYRQDPGLGLRLIYFSYDVKMKEKGDIPEGYSVSREKKERFSLILESASTNQTSMYLCASSRTATEAFFGQGTRLTVV.

The chain couples TRBV5-1 to TRBJ1-1; possible D gene TRBD1, 6 bases. Trimming removed 0 bases from V and 5 bases from J, with 14 bases in between. Germline assignment: CDR1 SGHRS and CDR2 YFSETQ. This CDR3 is 15 amino acids long. Here the CDR3 reads CASSLEGGKGTEAFF. The CDR3 nucleotides are TGCGCCAGCAGCTTGGAAGGGGGGAAAGGGACTGAAGCTTTCTTT.

The rearrangement joins TRBV4-2 to TRBJ1-1; the D is unclear. Trimming removed 1 base at V and 6 bases at J, with 21 bases between. CDR3 length: 17 residues. The germline CDR1 and CDR2 sequences are LGHNA and YNFKEQ. The chain's CDR3 is CASSQVKAPREYAEAFF. In nucleotides, the CDR3 is TGTGCCAGCAGCCAAGTTAAAGCACCCCGAGAATACGCTGAAGCTTTCTTT.

This clone is a singleton in its sample. The chain joins TRBV3-1 (or the pseudogene TRBV3-2) to TRBJ2-1; TRBD1 aligns across 8 bases. Unmatched junction bases numbered 7, after V lost 4 bases and J lost 5 bases. This CDR3 is built from 15 residues. Germline V gene lookup returns CDR1 LGHDT and CDR2 YNNKEL (reference sequence). In DNA, the CDR3 is TGTGCCAGCAGCCTACAGGGGGTTAATCACAATGAGCAGTTCTTC. Translation: CASSLQGVNHNEQFF.